These 14 T cell receptor beta chains were all obtained from the same sample, sequenced in a study of blood T cell repertoires in COVID-19. Sequencing used immunoSEQ multiplex PCR; TCRdb keeps in-frame clones, though not all of them. The data hold under 200,000 clones, with around 83% observed a single time. The sequencing sample was made of peripheral blood. The receptor set was obtained from a woman aged 55-69 years with COVID-19, enrolled during active disease.

This clone was observed a handful of times. V is TRBV4-2 and J is TRBJ1-4; D possibly corresponds to TRBD1 (6 bases). CDR1 LGHNA and CDR2 YNFKEQ come from the germline V gene. V lost 6 bases to trimming and J lost 8 bases, with 19 bases between them. This CDR3 has 15 amino acids. CDR3 protein: CASSPLQGPGEKLFF. The CDR3 DNA reads TGTGCCAGCAGTCCGTTACAGGGTCCGGGGGAAAAACTGTTTTTT.

This clone occurred once. The chain combines TRBV19 with TRBJ1-2, with 9 bases that match TRBD1. The ends lost 5 bases at V and 5 bases at J; junction bases unmatched: 15. The CDR3 spans 17 residues. Germline V gene lookup returns CDR1 LNHDA and CDR2 SQIVND (reference sequence). The CDR3: CASSSRTGAVSLYGYTF. For the CDR3, the DNA is TGTGCCAGTAGTTCCCGGACAGGGGCCGTCTCTTTATATGGCTACACCTTC.

This clone was counted a few times. This sequence joins TRBV5-5 and TRBJ1-1; TRBD1 matches at 9 bases. CDR3 length equals 15 residues. Germline assignment: CDR1 SGHKS and CDR2 YYEKEE (reference sequence). V lost 3 bases to trimming and J lost 0 bases; unmatched junction nucleotides: 3. The CDR3 spells CASSSGTGMNTEAFF. CDR3 DNA sequence: TGTGCCAGCAGCTCAGGGACAGGGATGAACACTGAAGCTTTCTTT.

The rearrangement links TRBV5-1 to TRBJ1-2, with D possibly TRBD1 on 5 matching bases. This CDR3 has 15 amino acids. Germline V lookup: CDR1 SGHRS, CDR2 YFSETQ. V shed 0 bases and J shed 5 bases, with 14 bases lying between them. The CDR3 sequence is CASSLDRNRFYGYTF. The CDR3, as DNA: TGCGCCAGCAGCTTGGACCGGAACAGGTTTTATGGCTACACCTTC.

The chain combines TRBV10-1 with TRBJ2-3; 10 nucleotides line up with TRBD2. The germline V gene encodes CDR1 WNHNN and CDR2 SYGVQD (reference sequence). With V trimmed by 6 bases and J by 4 bases, 13 bases remained unmatched. This CDR3 comprises 17 residues. The CDR3 nucleotides are TGCGCCAGCAGCCGAGGAGCGGGGGGGGCAGTGGCAGATACGCAGTATTTT. Amino acid sequence: CASSRGAGGAVADTQYF.

The V gene is TRBV24-1, the J gene TRBJ2-2; 9 bases are a match to TRBD2. Germline CDR1 KGHDR, CDR2 SFDVKD. Trimming took 6 bases from V and 0 from J; bases not matched to a gene: 1. This CDR3 has 15 residues. The CDR3 sequence: CATSIAGANTGELFF. The CDR3 nucleotides read TGTGCCACCAGTATAGCGGGGGCGAACACCGGGGAGCTGTTTTTT.

J is TRBJ2-1 and V is TRBV7-3, with 7 bases fitting TRBD2. The CDR3 extends over 13 amino acids. V trimming: 5 bases; J trimming: 10 bases; junction bases outside the gene matches: 8. CDR1 and CDR2 from the germline V gene are SGHTA and FQGTGA. The CDR3 reads CASSRGRDSEQFF. The DNA for the CDR3 is TGTGCCAGCAGCCGGGGGAGGGACTCAGAGCAGTTCTTC.

The rearrangement joins TRBV3-1 (or the pseudogene TRBV3-2) to TRBJ2-7; 9 bases are a match to TRBD2. Germline V lookup: CDR1 LGHDT, CDR2 YNNKEL (reference sequence). V lost 4 bases, J lost 7 bases, and 14 bases stayed unmatched. The CDR3 extends over 16 amino acids. The CDR3 loop is CASSLNGASGNQEQYF. CDR3 coding DNA: TGTGCCAGCAGCCTAAATGGGGCTAGCGGGAACCAAGAGCAGTACTTC.

This clone was detected once. The chain employs TRBV19 and TRBJ2-1, with TRBD2 matching 14 bases. V lost 8 bases and J lost 3; bases outside the gene matches: 9. Germline-derived CDR1 and CDR2 are LNHDA and SQIVND (reference sequence). The CDR3 is 17 amino acids. The DNA of the CDR3 is TGTGCCAGTTCGGGGACTAGCGGGAGTTCATACTACAATGAGCAGTTCTTC. As protein: CASSGTSGSSYYNEQFF.

This chain's CDR3 is CASSASGTSGQETQYF. The DNA for the CDR3 is TGCGCCAGCAGCGCTTCCGGGACTAGCGGACAAGAGACCCAGTACTTC. The V gene is TRBV5-1, the J gene TRBJ2-5, with 11 bases lining up with TRBD2. Germline lookup yields CDR1 SGHRS and CDR2 YFSETQ. The V gene end was trimmed by 4 bases and the J gene end by 2 bases; junction bases not matched to a gene: 7. The length of the CDR3 is 16 residues.

The chain links TRBV6-5 to TRBJ1-1; TRBD1 is a possible D gene (5 bases). CDR1 is MNHEY, CDR2 SVGAGI, per germline. The CDR3 extends over 15 amino acids. Trimming cost V 4 bases and J 5 bases, with 17 bases left between them. The CDR3 nucleotides read TGTGCCAGCAGTTCCACGCAGGGCGCGAGAACTGAAGCTTTCTTT. This codes for CASSSTQGARTEAFF.

This clone was observed once. The chain uses TRBV6-5 and TRBJ1-1; maybe TRBD1 (5 bases). Trimming left V 8 bases short and J 9 bases short, with 10 bases between. The CDR3 is 10 residues long. Per the germline V gene, CDR1 is MNHEY and CDR2 is SVGAGI. The CDR3 here is CASVRGKAFF. The CDR3 DNA is TGTGCCAGCGTACGGGGGAAAGCTTTCTTT.

The V and J genes are TRBV18 and TRBJ2-5; possible D gene TRBD1, 5 bases. The V gene's germline CDR1 is KGHSH and CDR2 LQKENI. The CDR3 loop spans 13 amino acids. V gave up 0 bases and J gave up 5 bases, with 7 bases separating them. DNA for the CDR3: TGTGCCAGCTCACCACCTAGGGGCGAGACCCAGTACTTC. Translated, it gives CASSPPRGETQYF.

The chain has TRBV30 and TRBJ1-1, with 9 bases lining up with TRBD1. The V gene's germline CDR1 is GTSNPN and CDR2 SVGIG (reference sequence). CDR3 length equals 15 residues. The junction had 8 bases not matched to a gene; V was cut back by 2 bases and J by 4 bases. The CDR3 nucleotides are TGTGCCTGGAGTCTGGGACAGGGAGGAAGCACTGAAGCTTTCTTT. Translating gives CAWSLGQGGSTEAFF. Complete variable domain (other parts from reference TRBV30 and TRBJ1-1): SQTIHQWPATLVQPVGSPLSLECTVEGTSNPNLYWYRQAAGRGLQLLFYSVGIGQISSEVPQNLSASRPQDRQFILSSKKLLLSDSGFYLCAWSLGQGGSTEAFFGQGTRLTVV.